This T cell receptor beta chain was sequenced for a study of PD-1 blockade in mismatch repair-deficient tumors. Notes on the study in general: Rapid post-treatment expansion, then contraction, generally preceding radiologic response, marked tumor-resident clones.

Germline lookup yields CDR1 GTSNPN and CDR2 SVGIG (reference sequence). This CDR3 spans 14 amino acids. With V trimmed by 5 bases and J by 6 bases, 9 bases remained unmatched. As to this clone: Its antigen is unknown.

The method was immunoSEQ multiplex PCR; TCRdb's version includes in-frame clones alone and lacks a portion of them. The sample consists of 15,000 or so clones, about 79% of them appearing once. Mismatch repair deficiency was confirmed in all patients, by PCR or immunohistochemistry. A few pembrolizumab responders had their TCRs sequenced. The V call is TRBV30, the J call TRBJ2-3, with TRBD2 matching over 9 bases. The receptor was isolated from an adult with mismatch repair-deficient cancer. The sequencing here drew on PBMCs, taken approximately 15 weeks after starting pembrolizumab. The CDR3 DNA reads as TGTGCCTGGGAGGCGGGACTAGCCTCCGATACGCAGTATTTT. It encodes CAWEAGLASDTQYF.